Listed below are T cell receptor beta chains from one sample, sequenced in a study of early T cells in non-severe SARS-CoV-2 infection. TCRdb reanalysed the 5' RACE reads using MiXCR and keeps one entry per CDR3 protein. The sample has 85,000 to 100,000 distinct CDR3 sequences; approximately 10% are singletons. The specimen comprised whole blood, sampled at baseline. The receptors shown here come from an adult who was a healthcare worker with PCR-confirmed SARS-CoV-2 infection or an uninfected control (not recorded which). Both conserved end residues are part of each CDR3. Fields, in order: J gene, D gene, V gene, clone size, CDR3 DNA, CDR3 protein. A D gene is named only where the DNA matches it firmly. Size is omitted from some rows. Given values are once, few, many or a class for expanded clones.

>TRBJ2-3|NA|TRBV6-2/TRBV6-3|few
TGTGCCAGCAGTTATTTGGCCACAGATACGCAGTATTTT
CASSYLATDTQYF
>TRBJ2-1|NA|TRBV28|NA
TGTGCCAGCAGTTTTAGTGGGGGAGCCGCGGATGAGCAGTTCTTC
CASSFSGGAADEQFF
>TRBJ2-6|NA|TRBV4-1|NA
TGCGCCAGCAGCCCCGGACAAGCCTCTGGGGCCAACGTCCTGACTTTC
CASSPGQASGANVLTF
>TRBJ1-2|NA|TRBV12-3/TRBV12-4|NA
TGTGCCAGCAGTTTCGGGTTCGGGGATGGCTACACCTTC
CASSFGFGDGYTF
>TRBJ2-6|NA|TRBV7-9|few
TGTGCCAGCAGCTTACGCTTCTCTGGGGCCAACGTCCTGACTTTC
CASSLRFSGANVLTF
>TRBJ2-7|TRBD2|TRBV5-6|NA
TGTGCCAGCACCCTCGGGGGGTCCCTTCACGAGCAGTACTTC
CASTLGGSLHEQYF
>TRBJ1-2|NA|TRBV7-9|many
TGTGCCAGCAGCTTAGGTCTTGGCTACACCTTC
CASSLGLGYTF
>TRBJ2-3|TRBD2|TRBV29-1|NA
TGCAGCGTTATAAAACGTGGACTAGCAAGCACAGATACGCAGTATTTT
CSVIKRGLASTDTQYF
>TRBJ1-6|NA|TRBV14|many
TGTGCCAGCAGCCCCCTAGGAGGTTATTCACCCCTCCACTTT
CASSPLGGYSPLHF
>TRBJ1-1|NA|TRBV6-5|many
TGTGCCAGCAGTGTCTTGGACAGCAACACTGAAGCTTTCTTT
CASSVLDSNTEAFF
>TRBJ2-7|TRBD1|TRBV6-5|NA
TGTGCCAGCAGCCGGGACAGGGACTACGAGCAGTACTTC
CASSRDRDYEQYF
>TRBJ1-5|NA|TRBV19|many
TGTGCCAGTAGCCCCACAGGATACGGTCAGCCCCAGCATTTT
CASSPTGYGQPQHF
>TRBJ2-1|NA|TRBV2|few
TGTGCCAGCAGTGAGAGAGGGAAGGGGCCGGGGCAGTTCTTC
CASSERGKGPGQFF
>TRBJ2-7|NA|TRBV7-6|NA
TGTGCCAGCAGCTTAGCAGGGAACGACGAGCAGTACTTC
CASSLAGNDEQYF
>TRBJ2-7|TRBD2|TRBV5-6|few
TGTGCCAGCAGCTTGGGCCCCTTAGCGGGGTCAAGCTCCTACGAGCAGTACTTC
CASSLGPLAGSSSYEQYF
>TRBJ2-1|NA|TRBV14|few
TGTGCCAGCAGCCTCTGGGGGTCCTATTTCGACAATGAGCAGTTCTTC
CASSLWGSYFDNEQFF
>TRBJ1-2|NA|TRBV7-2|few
TGTGCCAGCAGCTCCGACTGGGGTCGCTATGGCTACACCTTC
CASSSDWGRYGYTF
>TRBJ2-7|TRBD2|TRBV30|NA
TGTGCCTGGAGTATGGGACTAGCGGCGGCCTACGAGCAGTACTTC
CAWSMGLAAAYEQYF
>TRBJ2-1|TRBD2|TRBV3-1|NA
TGTGCCAGCAGCCCCTGGACTAGCGGACCCCACAATGAGCAGTTCTTC
CASSPWTSGPHNEQFF
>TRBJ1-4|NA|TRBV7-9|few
TGTGCCAGCAGCTGGCTCGGGAGTGCAACTAATGAAAAACTGTTTTTT
CASSWLGSATNEKLFF
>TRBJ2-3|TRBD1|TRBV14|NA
TGTGCCAGCAGTCACCCAGGGGCAGGGGGCGCTACGCAGTATTTT
CASSHPGAGGATQYF
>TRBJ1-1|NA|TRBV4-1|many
TGCGCCAGCAGCCAAGTACTTTCGGGAGCCACTGAAGCTTTCTTT
CASSQVLSGATEAFF
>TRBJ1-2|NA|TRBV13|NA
TGTGCCAGCAGCTTAGGCCGGGAGACATCCATCACCTTC
CASSLGRETSITF
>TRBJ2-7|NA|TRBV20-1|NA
TGCAGTGCGCAGGAGGTAACGGGCTACGGCGAGCAGTACTTC
CSAQEVTGYGEQYF
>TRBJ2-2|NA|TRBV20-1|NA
TGCAGTGCTAGAGATCTAAAGGGGTCGGTCGGGGAGCTGTTTTTT
CSARDLKGSVGELFF
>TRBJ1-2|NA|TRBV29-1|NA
TGCAGCGTTGAGGGCAGGGACTACACCTTC
CSVEGRDYTF
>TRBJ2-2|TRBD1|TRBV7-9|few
TGTGCCAGCAGCAGTAGACGTCCGGGACAGGGGATCGGGGAGCTGTTTTTT
CASSSRRPGQGIGELFF
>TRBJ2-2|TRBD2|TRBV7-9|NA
TGTGCCAGCAGCGCCGGGACTAGTCACACCGGGGAGCTGTTTTTT
CASSAGTSHTGELFF
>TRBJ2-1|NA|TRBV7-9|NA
TGTGCCAGCAGCTTAGGAAGGGGGAGGAAGAATGAGCAGTTCTTC
CASSLGRGRKNEQFF
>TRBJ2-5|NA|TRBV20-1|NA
TGCAGTGCTAGAGATGAGGGCTCCCAGCATCAAGAGACCCAGTACTTC
CSARDEGSQHQETQYF
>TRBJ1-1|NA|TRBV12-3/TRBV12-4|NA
TGTGCCGCCCGCGCAGGAGACACTGAAGCTTTCTTT
CAARAGDTEAFF
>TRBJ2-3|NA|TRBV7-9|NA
TGTGCCAGCAGCTTAGACGTCGGGGGACCAGATACGCAGTATTTT
CASSLDVGGPDTQYF
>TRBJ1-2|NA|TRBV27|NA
TGTGCCAGCAGTTTAAGCAGGAGAGGGTATGGCTACACCTTC
CASSLSRRGYGYTF
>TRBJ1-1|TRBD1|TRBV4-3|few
TGCGCCAGTTCGGGGGACAGGGAGACTGAAGCTTTCTTT
CASSGDRETEAFF
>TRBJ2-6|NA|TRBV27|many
TGTGCCAGCAGCCGAAGCTCTGGGGCCAACGTCCTGACTTTC
CASSRSSGANVLTF
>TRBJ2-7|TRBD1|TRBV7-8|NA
TGTGCCAGCAGCCTTATCGGACAGGGCTCCTACGAGCAGTACTTC
CASSLIGQGSYEQYF
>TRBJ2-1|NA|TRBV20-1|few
TGCAGTGCTAGCCCGGACGTCTTCTCCTACAATGAGCAGTTCTTC
CSASPDVFSYNEQFF
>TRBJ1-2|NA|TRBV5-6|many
TGTGCCAGCAGCACAGGGACGGGCTATGGCTACACCTTC
CASSTGTGYGYTF
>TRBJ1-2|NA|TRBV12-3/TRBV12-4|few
TGTGCCAGCAGACTGGGGCAGTTTGACGGCTACACCTTC
CASRLGQFDGYTF
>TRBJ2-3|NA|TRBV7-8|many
TGTGCCAGCAGCTTAGCGGCCGGAGATACGCAGTATTTT
CASSLAAGDTQYF
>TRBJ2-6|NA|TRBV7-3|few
TGTGCCAGCAGCCCAAGGGGGGGCCCTGGGGCCAACGTCCTGACTTTC
CASSPRGGPGANVLTF
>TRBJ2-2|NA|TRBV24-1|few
TGTGCCACCAGTGAAACAGGGATTTGGGGCACCGGGGAGCTGTTTTTT
CATSETGIWGTGELFF
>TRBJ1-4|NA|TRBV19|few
TGTGCCAGTAGCCCCCCTTGGGTGACAGAAAAACTGTTTTTT
CASSPPWVTEKLFF
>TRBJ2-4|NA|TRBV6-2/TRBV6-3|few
TGTGCCAGCAGTTACGGAGATAGCGTAATTCAGTACTTC
CASSYGDSVIQYF
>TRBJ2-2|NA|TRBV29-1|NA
TGCAGCGTTGAAGGGGGAACCGGGGAGCTGTTTTTT
CSVEGGTGELFF
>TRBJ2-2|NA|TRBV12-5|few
TGTGCTAGTGGTCCCGATTACACCGGGGAGCTGTTTTTT
CASGPDYTGELFF
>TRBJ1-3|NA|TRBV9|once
TGTGCCAGCAGCGTACTCCCTCAGGACAGATACTCTGGAAACACCATATATTTT
CASSVLPQDRYSGNTIYF